This TCR beta chain was sequenced in a study of neurological immune-mediated disorders. The study, taken as a whole, reports: There were no CDR3 amino acid sequences shared by expanded clones across subjects, a result suggesting private repertoires in all groups.

A single record per CDR3 protein comes from TCRdb applying MiXCR to the 5' RACE reads. The sample has around 37,000 distinct CDR3 sequences, 12% to 15% seen once; the top ten hold over 20%. CDR1 SGHDN and CDR2 FVKESK come from the germline V gene. The CDR3 spans 12 residues. V shed 3 bases and J shed 5 bases, with 7 bases lying between them. There are many counts of this clonotype. Its specificity is not known. Preparation of the unsorted libraries drew on 2 million PBMCs stored at -80 C. This sequence originates from a woman aged 50 to 65 with HTLV-1-associated myelopathy (HAM/TSP). The chain joins TRBV14 to TRBJ1-2, with D unresolved. Specimen: PBMCs. The CDR3 sequence is CASSQAKYGYTF. The DNA of the CDR3 is TGTGCCAGCAGCCAGGCCAAATATGGCTACACCTTC.